This T cell receptor beta chain emerged from a study of cytomegalovirus exposure and HLA in healthy donors. Overall study results and limits: Earlier analysis yielded a pattern in which most TCR beta V segments were productive about 90% or about 30% of the time. Presence/absence comparisons presumed near-even sequencing depth among donors.

Healthy people donating bone marrow made up the donors. V dropped 3 bases and J dropped 0; count of bases not matched to a gene: 4. The germline gives CDR1 GTSNPN, CDR2 SVGIG (reference sequence). The CDR3 contains 17 residues. This PCR relied on a set of 60 Vbeta primers and 13 Jbeta primers. Authors' processing steps: Per a later analysis, the number of unique TCR beta chains was about 78 million, of which around 10 million were shared. Profiled with immunoSEQ multiplex PCR; TCRdb holds only in-frame clones, not every one. The D gene and trimming were derived from the DNA, and the V and J assignments and clone size from that table. The data show around 160,000 clones, over 60% seen once. This clone was seen a single time. Its antigen remains unknown.

Material for sequencing was PBMCs. The origin of this receptor is a man aged 35-49 years in good health and CMV-seropositive. The J gene is TRBJ2-1, the V gene TRBV30; 14 nucleotides agree with TRBD2. CDR3 loop: CAWRGTSGRFSYNEQFF. The DNA for the CDR3 is TGTGCCTGGAGAGGGACTAGCGGGAGATTCTCCTACAATGAGCAGTTCTTC.